These 15 T cell receptor beta chains came from one sample sequenced in a study of CD8 T cells in Susac syndrome. Random hexamers primed reverse transcription of about 0.5 to 1 ug RNA. TCRdb processed the immunoSEQ multiplex PCR reads anew with MiXCR; each CDR3 protein has one entry. The sample lists about 150,000 distinct CDR3 sequences, less than 97% seen once, with under 0.15% in the top ten. Specimen: CD8+ T cells from PBMCs. The receptors stem from a human donor with multiple sclerosis.

This chain connects TRBV13 to TRBJ2-3; 11 bases are shared with TRBD2. Germline CDR1 PRHDT, CDR2 FYEKMQ (reference sequence). V lost 2 bases, J lost 7 bases, and 8 bases stayed unmatched. The CDR3 runs to 16 residues. CDR3 bases: TGTGCCAGCAGCTTATATAGCGGGGGGGCCGCATATACGCAGTATTTT. Its protein is CASSLYSGGAAYTQYF.

The gene calls are TRBV7-9 and TRBJ2-5, with 10 bases that match TRBD2. Looked up from germline, CDR1 is SEHNR and CDR2 is FQNEAQ (reference sequence). V dropped 7 bases and J dropped 1; count of bases not matched to a gene: 12. CDR3 length: 17 amino acids. For the CDR3, the DNA is TGTGCCAGCACCCGAGGGATTAGCGGGGGGACCCAAGAGACCCAGTACTTC. Residues: CASTRGISGGTQETQYF.

V gene TRBV18 combines with J gene TRBJ2-4; D uncertain. Germline V gives CDR1 KGHSH, CDR2 LQKENI. The CDR3 spans 14 residues. V dropped 1 base and J dropped 8 bases, with 12 bases sitting between them. CDR3 sequence (DNA): TGTGCCAGCTCACCACAGGACGCACGCGACATTCAGTACTTC. Its protein is CASSPQDARDIQYF. The full variable domain, completed using reference TRBV18 and TRBJ2-4, is NAGVMQNPRHLVRRRGQEARLRCSPMKGHSHVYWYRQLPEEGLKFMVYLQKENIIDESGMPKERFSAEFPKEGPSILRIQQVVRGDSAAYFCASSPQDARDIQYFGAGTRLSVL.

For the CDR3, the DNA is TGTGCCAGCAGCGACAGGGGTGCCTACACCTTC. Its translation is CASSDRGAYTF. The V and J genes are TRBV6-5 and TRBJ1-2; TRBD1 aligns across 8 bases. Per germline, CDR1 MNHEY and CDR2 SVGAGI. V lost 6 bases to trimming and J lost 10 bases; unmatched junction nucleotides: 4. The CDR3 runs 11 residues.

This clonotype came up once. The chain is built from TRBV7-3 and TRBJ2-3, with D maybe TRBD1 (6 bases). The CDR3 consists of 16 residues. The germline V gene encodes CDR1 SGHTA and CDR2 FQGTGA. Trimming cost V 2 bases and J 1 base, with 13 bases left between them. The CDR3 reads CASSLSGRGGTDTQYF. The CDR3 coding sequence is TGTGCCAGCAGCTTATCTGGCAGGGGTGGCACAGATACGCAGTATTTT.

V gene TRBV6-5 combines with J gene TRBJ2-5; TRBD2 matches 10 bases. The germline CDR1 and CDR2 sequences are MNHEY and SVGAGI. This CDR3 has 17 residues. V gave up 2 bases and J gave up 0 bases; unmatched junction bases: 6. The CDR3 DNA is TGTGCCAGCAGTTACGGTGGTAGCGGGGGGAACCAAGAGACCCAGTACTTC. This encodes CASSYGGSGGNQETQYF.

V usage is TRBV7-9 and J usage is TRBJ2-7, with 8 bases identical to TRBD1. The J segment lost 5 bases and the V segment lost 5 bases, leaving 11 bases of the junction unmatched. CDR1 and CDR2 (germline): SEHNR, FQNEAQ (reference sequence). The CDR3 sequence is 15 residues long. The CDR3 is CASSADRQGYNEQYV. The DNA of the CDR3 is TGTGCCAGCAGCGCAGACCGACAGGGGTATAACGAGCAGTACGTC.

This chain uses TRBV12-3 or TRBV12-4 with TRBJ2-4; D is uncertain. V was shortened by 0 bases and J by 1 base, with 4 bases between the two germline ends. This CDR3 has 14 amino acids. CDR3 sequence (DNA): TGTGCCAGCAGTTTAGCGATTGCCAAAAACATTCAGTACTTC. Protein product: CASSLAIAKNIQYF.

This clonotype has more than one count but fewer than ten. The J gene is TRBJ1-1, the V gene TRBV30; a possible D gene is TRBD1 (6 bases). The CDR3 runs 12 residues. V lost 1 base and J lost 4, with 7 bases in between. Per germline, CDR1 GTSNPN and CDR2 SVGIG (reference sequence). CDR3 sequence reads: CAWSAQGTEAFF. The CDR3 DNA follows: TGTGCCTGGAGTGCACAGGGCACTGAAGCTTTCTTT.

The CDR3 DNA follows: TGTGCCAGCACCCCCCTGGGACTAGCGGGGGGTGATACGCAGTATTTT. Its translation: CASTPLGLAGGDTQYF. This sequence joins TRBV2 and TRBJ2-3; the match to TRBD2 covers 15 bases. The V segment lost 7 bases and the J segment 6 bases; nucleotides outside the gene matches: 8. The germline CDR1 and CDR2 sequences are SNHLY and FYNNEI. This CDR3 is 16 amino acids long.

This clonotype was counted once. The V gene is TRBV30, the J gene TRBJ2-7; a possible D gene is TRBD2 (5 bases). The V gene's germline CDR1 is GTSNPN and CDR2 SVGIG (reference sequence). V was clipped by 2 bases and J by 0 bases, with 8 bases between them. The CDR3 has 13 residues. For the CDR3, the DNA is TGTGCCTGGAGTAGGGAGCTCTCCTACGAGCAGTACTTC. This sequence encodes CAWSRELSYEQYF.

The gene calls are TRBV27 and TRBJ2-1; possibly TRBD2 for D (6 bases). Germline CDR1 and CDR2: MNHEY and SMNVEV (reference sequence). Trimming removed 6 bases at V and 5 bases at J, with 11 bases between. The CDR3 has 13 amino acids. The CDR3 DNA reads as TGTGCCAGCAGCCGGGACTCTGACAATGAGCAGTTCTTC. This sequence encodes CASSRDSDNEQFF.

This clonotype was observed a single time. The V call is TRBV4-1, the J call TRBJ2-5; a weak D match, TRBD1 (5 bases). Trimming shortened V by 0 bases and J by 5 bases, and 13 bases separated the two germline ends. CDR3 length: 15 amino acids. Germline V gene data show CDR1 as MGHRA and CDR2 as YSYEKL. The CDR3 DNA reads TGCGCCAGCAGCCAAGAATGGGGCCCTTGGGAGACCCAGTACTTC. Protein: CASSQEWGPWETQYF.

V and J are TRBV29-1 and TRBJ2-5, with D perhaps given as TRBD1 or TRBD2 (6 bases each). Germline lookup yields CDR1 SQVTM and CDR2 ANQGSEA. The CDR3 consists of 14 residues. Trimming took off 4 bases at V and 3 bases at J, with 15 bases between the two ends. The CDR3 loop is CSVVIRGGKETQYF. The CDR3 DNA reads as TGCAGCGTTGTGATAAGAGGGGGGAAAGAGACCCAGTACTTC.

In DNA, the CDR3 is TGTGCCAGCAGGCGAGTGGAAGACACTGAAGCTTTCTTT. Translated, it gives CASRRVEDTEAFF. This chain uses TRBV4-2 with TRBJ1-1; D gene unclear. Germline CDR1 LGHNA, CDR2 YNFKEQ. V was clipped by 6 bases and J by 3 bases, with 11 bases between them. The CDR3 loop spans 13 amino acids.